Each of the 13 T cell receptor beta chains below was sequenced from the same sample in a study of molecular identifiers for immune sequencing clone quantification (dated by TCRdb to about 2018). The library was made by PCR. The instrument given in TCRdb is NextSeq 500. Clones were called with MiXCR by TCRdb after fastp trimmed the public reads at Q25, and only in-frame beta chains were retained. Every entry covers one CDR3 protein and lists the most common genes and DNA from its rows. For this sample the table gives 490,000 or so distinct CDR3 sequences, of which around 23% were detected only once. The ten largest clonotypes hold about 0.75% of the sample. Sequenced sample: naive CD8+ T cells from blood, with Jurkat cell RNA spiked in. According to the study, the label for this sample's cell subset or site signals: FACS-sorted CD8+CD4-CCR7+CD45RA+ naive T cells. These receptors were obtained from a human donor in good health. Some libraries in this study had Jurkat cell RNA spiked in.

In its sample, this clonotype was seen many times. This chain uses TRBV28 with TRBJ2-7, with D possibly TRBD1 on 6 matching bases. Looked up from germline, CDR1 is MDHEN and CDR2 is SYDVKM. V was trimmed by 6 bases and J by 1 base, leaving 13 bases between them. CDR3 length equals 14 residues. The CDR3 DNA is TGTGCCAGCAGCCCAGGGGCCAGATCCTACGAGCAGTACTTC. This translates into CASSPGARSYEQYF. The full variable domain, rest sourced from reference TRBV28 and TRBJ2-7, is DVKVTQSSRYLVKRTGEKVFLECVQDMDHENMFWYRQDPGLGLRLIYFSYDVKMKEKGDIPEGYSVSREKKERFSLILESASTNQTSMYLCASSPGARSYEQYFGPGTRLTVT.

This clonotype was recorded a few times. This sequence joins TRBV6-2 or TRBV6-3 and TRBJ2-4; the D is unclear. Germline V lookup: CDR1 MNHEY, CDR2 SVGEGT. V was trimmed by 0 bases and J by 16 bases, leaving 16 bases between them. This CDR3 spans 13 amino acids. The CDR3 sequence is CASSYSDGAHQYF. In DNA, the CDR3 is TGTGCCAGCAGTTACTCGGATGGCGCGCATCAATACTTC.

On this clonotype: A junction boundary mismatches the germline segment, possibly from a read error. The rearrangement joins TRBV19 to TRBJ1-1; a possible D gene is TRBD1 (6 bases). Germline CDR1 and CDR2: LNHDA and SQIVND (reference sequence). CDR3 length equals 14 residues. The CDR3 loop is CASSMWTVNTEALF. The CDR3 DNA reads as TGTGCCAGTAGTATGTGGACAGTGAACACTGAAGCTCTCTTT.

As for this clonotype: The junction shows a germline mismatch at one end, possibly a read error. This chain joins TRBV5-6 and TRBJ2-2; TRBD1 matches 12 bases. CDR3 length: 19 residues. Germline V gene lookup returns CDR1 SGHDT and CDR2 YYEEEE. The CDR3 loop reads CASGLEIHPGQGAVGELFF. The CDR3 bases are TGTGCCAGCGGCTTGGAAATTCACCCGGGACAGGGGGCGGTCGGGGAGCTGTTTTTT. The full variable domain, with the rest looked up from reference TRBV5-6 and TRBJ2-2, is DAGVTQSPTHLIKTRGQQVTLRCSPKSGHDTVSWYQQALGQGPQFIFQYYEEEERQRGNFPDRFSGHQFPNYSSELNVNALLLGDSALYLCASGLEIHPGQGAVGELFFGEGSRLTVL.

The genes are TRBV27 and TRBJ2-7; either TRBD1 or TRBD2 may supply D (5 bases each). The CDR3 runs to 14 residues. Germline CDR1 is MNHEY and CDR2 is SMNVEV (reference sequence). Trimming shortened V by 4 bases and J by 4 bases, and 14 bases separated the two germline ends. This CDR3 reads CASSSGLGEYEQYF. The DNA of the CDR3 is TGTGCCAGCAGTTCCGGGCTGGGGGAGTACGAGCAGTACTTC.

This clonotype was counted a few times. This chain joins TRBV16 and TRBJ2-3, with a possible D match to TRBD2 (5 bases). V was pared by 0 bases and J by 2 bases, with 6 bases between. Germline values: CDR1 KGHSY, CDR2 FQNENV. The CDR3 covers 14 residues. CDR3: CASSQSTNTDTQYF. The CDR3 region has the DNA TGTGCCAGCAGCCAATCGACTAACACAGATACGCAGTATTTT.

The rearrangement links TRBV3-1 to TRBJ2-7, with TRBD2 identical over 9 bases. CDR1 LGHDT and CDR2 YNNKEL come from the germline V gene (reference sequence). J was trimmed by 3 bases and V by 0 bases; bases with no gene match: 3. The CDR3 covers 15 residues. This chain's CDR3 is CASSQESGRNYEQYF. DNA for the CDR3: TGTGCCAGCAGCCAAGAGAGCGGGAGGAACTACGAGCAGTACTTC.

This clonotype was counted at least ten times. The rearrangement joins TRBV14 to TRBJ1-5, with 9 bases fitting TRBD1. The CDR3 loop spans 15 amino acids. V shed 1 base, J shed 7 bases, and the junction held 5 bases outside the gene matches. Germline loops: CDR1 SGHDN, CDR2 FVKESK. The CDR3 region is CASSQGGQGGQPQHF. CDR3 in DNA: TGTGCCAGCAGCCAAGGGGGACAGGGCGGACAGCCCCAGCATTTT.

V gene TRBV28 combines with J gene TRBJ2-7; D is unresolved. The CDR3 covers 12 residues. Trimming pared 5 bases from V and 6 bases from J, leaving 11 bases between. Germline V gene data show CDR1 as MDHEN and CDR2 as SYDVKM. The CDR3 protein is CASSDLNLEQYF. In DNA, the CDR3 is TGTGCCAGCAGTGACCTCAATCTCGAGCAGTACTTC.

This clonotype has only a few counts. The germline gene is not matched at one end of the junction; a read error may be the cause. The rearrangement uses TRBV9 and TRBJ1-5, with D tentatively TRBD1 (6 bases). Germline V gives CDR1 SGDLS, CDR2 YYNGEE. This CDR3 spans 14 amino acids. The chain's CDR3 is CASSVAGAGQPRHF. CDR3 DNA sequence: TGTGCCAGCAGCGTAGCGGGGGCTGGGCAGCCCCGGCATTTT.

A single count supports this clonotype. The junction departs from germline at one end; a sequencing error may be responsible. The chain is built from TRBV7-9 and TRBJ1-1, with a possible D match to TRBD1 (5 bases). CDR1 and CDR2 (germline): SEHNR, FQNEAQ (reference sequence). The CDR3 has 15 amino acids. The CDR3 DNA reads as TGTGACAGCAGCGAGGTGAGGGGCTTGAACACTGAGGCTTTCTTT. It specifies CDSSEVRGLNTEAFF.

The sample holds many counts of this clonotype. The chain carries TRBV11-2 and TRBJ2-5, with D perhaps given as TRBD1 or TRBD2 (5 bases each). Trimming pared 2 bases from V and 4 bases from J, leaving 11 bases between. Germline lookup yields CDR1 SGHAT and CDR2 FQNNGV. The CDR3 extends over 14 amino acids. CDR3 sequence reads: CASSLPGTLETQYF. CDR3 nucleotides: TGTGCCAGCAGCTTACCCGGGACCTTAGAGACCCAGTACTTC.

This chain uses TRBV19 with TRBJ2-1; TRBD2 matches 11 bases. The CDR3 is 16 amino acids. With 5 bases clipped from V and 9 bases from J, the junction kept 12 bases outside the gene matches. Germline-derived CDR1 and CDR2 are LNHDA and SQIVND (reference sequence). This CDR3 is CASSHVAGGPTGEQFF. The CDR3 coding sequence is TGTGCCAGTAGTCACGTAGCGGGGGGGCCTACCGGTGAGCAGTTCTTC.